This is a list of T cell receptor beta chains from one sample in a study of blood T cells in healthy people across ages. TCRdb fed the 5' RACE reads into MiXCR, producing one record per CDR3 protein. This table has 700,000 to 850,000 distinct CDR3 sequences, 50% to 65% appearing once. The source material was blood. The receptors were sampled from a man older than 75 in good health. The CDR3 runs from the conserved cysteine through the conserved F or W. Fields, in order: D gene, V gene, J gene, clone size, CDR3 DNA, CDR3 protein. A D gene is named only where the DNA matches it firmly. Size is stated for part of the rows, as once, few or many counts, or as a class when the clone is expanded.

d_gene: -
v_gene: TRBV4-1
j_gene: TRBJ2-7
abundance: -
CDR3nt: TGCGCCAGCAGCCACCCGAAAGCAAGGGGTCAGGCCTACGAGCAGTACTTC
CDR3aa: CASSHPKARGQAYEQYF

d_gene: TRBD2
v_gene: TRBV20-1
j_gene: TRBJ2-7
abundance: -
CDR3nt: TGCAGTTGCGTAGCGGGAGGCTACGAGCAGTACTTC
CDR3aa: CSCVAGGYEQYF

d_gene: TRBD1
v_gene: TRBV7-9
j_gene: TRBJ2-5
abundance: few
CDR3nt: TGTGCCAGCAGCTCTCCTCCCAAGGGGGCTATAGAGACCCAGTACTTC
CDR3aa: CASSSPPKGAIETQYF

d_gene: -
v_gene: TRBV29-1
j_gene: TRBJ2-5
abundance: once
CDR3nt: TGCAGCGTGACACACAATGAGCAGTACTTC
CDR3aa: CSVTHNEQYF

d_gene: -
v_gene: TRBV18
j_gene: TRBJ2-5
abundance: -
CDR3nt: TGTGCCAGCTCACCACTGGACAGCCGGGAGACCCAGTACTTC
CDR3aa: CASSPLDSRETQYF

d_gene: -
v_gene: TRBV12-3/TRBV12-4
j_gene: TRBJ2-1
abundance: -
CDR3nt: TGTGCCAGCAGTTTAGTTGGGGATCGGCAGTTCTTC
CDR3aa: CASSLVGDRQFF

d_gene: TRBD1
v_gene: TRBV29-1
j_gene: TRBJ2-3
abundance: few
CDR3nt: TGCAGCGTTAAGACAGGGCAAGATACGCAGTATTTT
CDR3aa: CSVKTGQDTQYF

d_gene: -
v_gene: TRBV24-1
j_gene: TRBJ2-1
abundance: once
CDR3nt: TGTGCCACCAGTGAGGGAGTAGACAATGAGCAGTTCTTC
CDR3aa: CATSEGVDNEQFF

d_gene: TRBD1
v_gene: TRBV6-6
j_gene: TRBJ2-1
abundance: -
CDR3nt: TGTGCCAGCAGTTACTCGGGGACAGGGCCGGTGAATGAGCAGTTCTTC
CDR3aa: CASSYSGTGPVNEQFF

d_gene: -
v_gene: TRBV2
j_gene: TRBJ2-1
abundance: -
CDR3nt: TGTGCCAGCCCAGGTTATAATGAGCAGTTCTTC
CDR3aa: CASPGYNEQFF

d_gene: TRBD2
v_gene: TRBV3-1
j_gene: TRBJ2-7
abundance: -
CDR3nt: TGTGCCAGCAGCCAAGAGGGACTAGCGGGAGCGGAGGGCTCCGAGCAGTACTTC
CDR3aa: CASSQEGLAGAEGSEQYF

d_gene: -
v_gene: TRBV4-2
j_gene: TRBJ1-6
abundance: -
CDR3nt: TGTGCCAGCAGCCAAACGGGACAAGGACTTAATTCACCCCTCCACTTT
CDR3aa: CASSQTGQGLNSPLHF

d_gene: TRBD2
v_gene: TRBV5-1
j_gene: TRBJ2-1
abundance: few
CDR3nt: TGCGCCAGCAGCCTAGGGACTAGACGAAATGAGCAGTTCTTC
CDR3aa: CASSLGTRRNEQFF

d_gene: TRBD2
v_gene: TRBV24-1
j_gene: TRBJ2-7
abundance: few
CDR3nt: TGTGCCAGGCCGTCAGCGGGAGGCTACGAGCAGTACTTC
CDR3aa: CARPSAGGYEQYF

d_gene: TRBD2
v_gene: TRBV18
j_gene: TRBJ2-4
abundance: few
CDR3nt: TGTGCCAGCTCACGCGGGGGAGAAAACATTCAGTACTTC
CDR3aa: CASSRGGENIQYF

d_gene: TRBD2
v_gene: TRBV9
j_gene: TRBJ2-5
abundance: -
CDR3nt: TGTGCCAGCAGCCCGGCGGGACTAGGGGCAGAGACCCAGTACTTC
CDR3aa: CASSPAGLGAETQYF

d_gene: TRBD2
v_gene: TRBV20-1
j_gene: TRBJ2-1
abundance: -
CDR3nt: TGCAGTGCTAGAGATAACAGCGGGAGGCGCTCTGAGCAGTTCTTC
CDR3aa: CSARDNSGRRSEQFF

d_gene: -
v_gene: TRBV6-5
j_gene: TRBJ1-2
abundance: -
CDR3nt: TGTGCCAGCAGTTACTCGACCGTTACCACTTATGGCTACACCTTC
CDR3aa: CASSYSTVTTYGYTF

d_gene: -
v_gene: TRBV5-1
j_gene: TRBJ1-1
abundance: -
CDR3nt: TGCGCCAGCAGCTTACAGGGACCTGAAGCTTTCTTT
CDR3aa: CASSLQGPEAFF

d_gene: -
v_gene: TRBV7-8
j_gene: TRBJ2-7
abundance: -
CDR3nt: TGTGCCAGCGGCTTTGGGGACGCCTACTACGAGCAGTACTTC
CDR3aa: CASGFGDAYYEQYF

d_gene: TRBD1
v_gene: TRBV20-1
j_gene: TRBJ2-7
abundance: -
CDR3nt: TGCAGTGCTAGGGGGGACAGGGTCCACGAGCAGTACTTC
CDR3aa: CSARGDRVHEQYF

d_gene: TRBD2
v_gene: TRBV3-1
j_gene: TRBJ2-1
abundance: -
CDR3nt: TGTGCCAGCAGCCCGAGACTAGCGAATCACGATGAGCAGTTCTTC
CDR3aa: CASSPRLANHDEQFF

d_gene: -
v_gene: TRBV28
j_gene: TRBJ2-4
abundance: -
CDR3nt: TGTGCCAGCAGTTTCTCGGATTCGCGGGCCAAAAACATTCAGTACTTC
CDR3aa: CASSFSDSRAKNIQYF

d_gene: -
v_gene: TRBV5-1
j_gene: TRBJ1-3
abundance: -
CDR3nt: TGCGCCAGCAGCTTTGGAGGGGCAAACTCTGGAAACACCATATATTTT
CDR3aa: CASSFGGANSGNTIYF

d_gene: TRBD2
v_gene: TRBV27
j_gene: TRBJ2-4
abundance: -
CDR3nt: TGTGCCAGCAGTTTGCTCCCGCCAGAGTCCTGGGGGGGCATTCAGTACTTC
CDR3aa: CASSLLPPESWGGIQYF

d_gene: TRBD2
v_gene: TRBV7-3
j_gene: TRBJ2-1
abundance: few
CDR3nt: TGTGCCAGCAGCTTTGGGACAGGGACTAGCGGGAGCTCCAATGAGCAGTTCTTC
CDR3aa: CASSFGTGTSGSSNEQFF

d_gene: TRBD2
v_gene: TRBV18
j_gene: TRBJ2-7
abundance: -
CDR3nt: TGTGCCAGCTCACAGACTAGCGGACCTACCTACAATGAGCAGTACTTC
CDR3aa: CASSQTSGPTYNEQYF

d_gene: TRBD1
v_gene: TRBV10-3
j_gene: TRBJ2-7
abundance: -
CDR3nt: TGTGCCGTAGGTTCGACAGGGTTAAATTTCTACGAGCAGTACTTC
CDR3aa: CAVGSTGLNFYEQYF

d_gene: TRBD2
v_gene: TRBV20-1
j_gene: TRBJ2-7
abundance: -
CDR3nt: TGCAGTGCTAGGAGCGGGAGAGGGCAGTACTTC
CDR3aa: CSARSGRGQYF

d_gene: -
v_gene: TRBV11-2
j_gene: TRBJ2-6
abundance: -
CDR3nt: TGTGCCAGCAGCTTACGCCAGGGGTTCTCTGGGGCCAACGTCCTGACTTTC
CDR3aa: CASSLRQGFSGANVLTF

d_gene: -
v_gene: TRBV20-1
j_gene: TRBJ1-5
abundance: -
CDR3nt: TGCAGTGCTAGTTTCGGGGGGGAGCGCAATCAGCCCCAGCATTTT
CDR3aa: CSASFGGERNQPQHF

d_gene: -
v_gene: TRBV29-1
j_gene: TRBJ1-2
abundance: -
CDR3nt: -
CDR3aa: CVVEQQGDYGCTF

d_gene: TRBD2
v_gene: TRBV3-1
j_gene: TRBJ2-1
abundance: -
CDR3nt: TGTGCCAGCAGCCAAGAAGGGACTAGCGGGAGAATGTCCTACAATGAGCAGTTCTTC
CDR3aa: CASSQEGTSGRMSYNEQFF

d_gene: -
v_gene: TRBV28
j_gene: TRBJ1-2
abundance: -
CDR3nt: TGTGCCAGCAGTCGACCCGGACAGCCAGGAGCTAACTATGGCTACACCTTC
CDR3aa: CASSRPGQPGANYGYTF

d_gene: -
v_gene: TRBV5-1
j_gene: TRBJ2-7
abundance: -
CDR3nt: TGCGCCAGCAGCTTGGGGACCACAGGCAACGAGCAGTACTTC
CDR3aa: CASSLGTTGNEQYF

d_gene: -
v_gene: TRBV29-1
j_gene: TRBJ1-1
abundance: few
CDR3nt: TGCAGCGTCACCCCCGCGGTCACTGAAGCTTTCTTT
CDR3aa: CSVTPAVTEAFF

d_gene: -
v_gene: TRBV10-3
j_gene: TRBJ2-2
abundance: -
CDR3nt: TGTGCCATCAAAGGCGAGAACACCGGGGAGCTGTTTTTT
CDR3aa: CAIKGENTGELFF

d_gene: TRBD2
v_gene: TRBV24-1
j_gene: TRBJ2-5
abundance: -
CDR3nt: TGTGCCACCAGTGACCCCTCTAGCGGCCAAGAGACCCAGTACTTC
CDR3aa: CATSDPSSGQETQYF

d_gene: -
v_gene: TRBV6-1
j_gene: TRBJ2-5
abundance: few
CDR3nt: TGTGCCAGCAGTGATGGGGACACCCAGACCCAGTACTTC
CDR3aa: CASSDGDTQTQYF

d_gene: -
v_gene: TRBV28
j_gene: TRBJ2-3
abundance: -
CDR3nt: TGTGCCAGCAACCCCCCGGGACGCTCCACAGATACGCAGTATTTT
CDR3aa: CASNPPGRSTDTQYF

d_gene: TRBD1
v_gene: TRBV25-1
j_gene: TRBJ2-6
abundance: -
CDR3nt: TGTGCCAGCAGTAATACGGACAGGGCTGGGGCCAACGTCCTGACTTTC
CDR3aa: CASSNTDRAGANVLTF

d_gene: -
v_gene: TRBV25-1
j_gene: TRBJ2-1
abundance: -
CDR3nt: TGTGCCAGCAGTGAGCTAAGGGGGGGACCCTCCTCCTACAATGAGCAGTTCTTC
CDR3aa: CASSELRGGPSSYNEQFF

d_gene: -
v_gene: TRBV20-1
j_gene: TRBJ1-2
abundance: few
CDR3nt: TGCAGTGCTAAAAACCAGGCGTCCTACTATGGCTACACCTTC
CDR3aa: CSAKNQASYYGYTF

d_gene: -
v_gene: TRBV7-6
j_gene: TRBJ1-6
abundance: -
CDR3nt: TGTGCCAGCAGCTTGTCAAAGAGGGTCTCCTATAATTCACCCCTCCACTTT
CDR3aa: CASSLSKRVSYNSPLHF

d_gene: -
v_gene: TRBV18
j_gene: TRBJ1-6
abundance: -
CDR3nt: TGTGCCAGCTCACCAAAGGGGCCCGGGGGCAATTCGACACCCCTCCACTTT
CDR3aa: CASSPKGPGGNSTPLHF

d_gene: -
v_gene: TRBV2
j_gene: TRBJ1-4
abundance: -
CDR3nt: TGTGCCAGCAGGGGGTCTAATGAAAAACTGTTTTTT
CDR3aa: CASRGSNEKLFF

d_gene: -
v_gene: TRBV7-3
j_gene: TRBJ2-5
abundance: -
CDR3nt: TGTGCCAGCAGCCCCGCGGGCCGGGGGGCAGAAATGAGAAATGAGCAGTACTTC
CDR3aa: CASSPAGRGAEMRNEQYF

d_gene: TRBD1
v_gene: TRBV12-3/TRBV12-4
j_gene: TRBJ1-4
abundance: few
CDR3nt: TGTGCCAGCAGCATTCTAGGGGGCGCAGCTAATGAAAAACTGTTTTTT
CDR3aa: CASSILGGAANEKLFF

d_gene: TRBD2
v_gene: TRBV27
j_gene: TRBJ2-1
abundance: -
CDR3nt: TGTGCCAGCAGCCGCGTCGGGGGGAGCTCCTACAATGAGCAGTTCTTC
CDR3aa: CASSRVGGSSYNEQFF

d_gene: -
v_gene: TRBV5-1
j_gene: TRBJ2-5
abundance: -
CDR3nt: TGCGCCAGCAGCTTGGAGAGCAGATACCAAGAGACCCAGTACTTC
CDR3aa: CASSLESRYQETQYF

d_gene: TRBD2
v_gene: TRBV3-1
j_gene: TRBJ2-7
abundance: -
CDR3nt: TGTGCCAGCAGCCAATCAGCGGGAACCTACGAGCAGTACTTC
CDR3aa: CASSQSAGTYEQYF